The 30 T cell receptor beta chains below all came from one sample that was sequenced in a study of T cells in Graves' hyperthyroidism and ophthalmopathy. Template material for amplifying TCR beta CDR3 regions consisted of RNA transcripts. Primed by the HTBI set, a first-round RT-PCR was run on the TCR CDR3. TCRdb recomputed calls from the multiplex PCR reads with MiXCR, one row per CDR3 protein. This repertoire shows about 370,000 distinct CDR3 sequences, 15% found once; its top ten account for approximately 19%. The specimen sequenced was blood. Receptors originate from a woman in her fifties or sixties with Graves' ophthalmopathy.

This clonotype has at least ten counts. The V gene is TRBV7-9, the J gene TRBJ2-7, with TRBD1 matching over 9 bases. Per germline, CDR1 SEHNR and CDR2 FQNEAQ (reference sequence). J was trimmed by 4 bases and V by 1 base; bases with no gene match: 8. This CDR3 has 16 residues. This chain's CDR3 is CASSLGETGGDYEQYF. The DNA for the CDR3 is TGTGCCAGCAGCTTAGGTGAGACAGGGGGAGATTACGAGCAGTACTTC.

The genes are TRBV5-1 and TRBJ2-1; a weak D match, TRBD2 (5 bases). V was clipped by 0 bases and J by 0 bases, with 7 bases between them. Germline assignment: CDR1 SGHRS and CDR2 YFSETQ. This CDR3 has 15 amino acids. Here the CDR3 reads CASSLAAASYNEQFF. The CDR3, as DNA: TGCGCCAGCAGCTTGGCAGCGGCCTCCTACAATGAGCAGTTCTTC.

Many counts were recorded for this clonotype. V gene TRBV20-1 combines with J gene TRBJ2-2; D possibly corresponds to TRBD2 (5 bases). Germline V gene sequence: CDR1 DFQATT, CDR2 SNEGSKA (reference sequence). V lost 0 bases, J lost 4 bases, and 12 bases lay in between. The CDR3 is 15 amino acids. CDR3 loop: CSAREIAMTTGELFF. The CDR3 DNA reads as TGCAGTGCTAGAGAAATAGCGATGACCACCGGGGAGCTGTTTTTT.

This clonotype was observed at least ten times. The chain employs TRBV30 and TRBJ1-5, with D perhaps TRBD1 (5 bases). Trimming left V 2 bases short and J 5 bases short, with 13 bases between. The CDR3 loop spans 14 amino acids. In germline, CDR1 is GTSNPN, CDR2 SVGIG (reference sequence). The CDR3 DNA follows: TGTGCCTGGAGTTTCCGGGACCGTTATCAGCCCCAGCATTTT. Translated, it gives CAWSFRDRYQPQHF.

A few counts support this clonotype. J is TRBJ1-5 and V is TRBV19, with D possibly matching TRBD1 (5 bases). Trimming took off 3 bases at V and 2 bases at J, with 17 bases between the two ends. The germline V gene encodes CDR1 LNHDA and CDR2 SQIVND (reference sequence). The CDR3 has 17 residues. The CDR3 loop reads CASSMSQGEGGNQPQHF. The DNA of the CDR3 is TGTGCCAGTAGTATGTCCCAGGGAGAAGGAGGCAATCAGCCCCAGCATTTT.

As to this clonotype: A much bigger clone sits one base away, suggesting this may be a read error. The chain couples TRBV30 to TRBJ2-2; D unresolved. Trimming shortened V by 5 bases and J by 4 bases, and 8 bases separated the two germline ends. Looked up from germline, CDR1 is GTSNPN and CDR2 is SVGIG (reference sequence). The CDR3 is made up of 12 amino acids. Written as DNA, the CDR3 is TGTGCCTGGGGAGAGGTCACCGGGGAGCTGTTTTTT. Protein product: CAWGEVTGELFF.

This clonotype showed up just a few times. A much bigger clone sits one base away, suggesting this may be a read error. The chain carries TRBV11-2 and TRBJ2-1, with TRBD1 matching over 8 bases. The germline CDR1 and CDR2 sequences are SGHAT and FQNNGV. This CDR3 region has 17 residues. Here the CDR3 reads CASSSGDPRGRYNKQFF. In DNA, the CDR3 is TGTGCCAGCAGCTCCGGGGACCCCAGGGGGCGGTACAATAAGCAGTTCTTC.

At least ten counts were recorded for this clonotype. The chain recombines TRBV3-1 with TRBJ2-5, with unresolved D. This CDR3 is built from 13 residues. With 5 bases removed from V and 5 bases from J, the gap between germline ends came to 12 bases. Looked up from germline, CDR1 is LGHDT and CDR2 is YNNKEL (reference sequence). The CDR3 is CASSVLAEETQYF. The CDR3 DNA follows: TGTGCCAGCAGCGTCTTGGCTGAGGAGACCCAGTACTTC.

This clonotype was observed at least ten times. Germline and junction disagree at one end, which may indicate a read error. The DNA for the CDR3 is TGTGCCAGCAGAAGAAGCGACTACGGCTACACCTTC. As protein: CASRRSDYGYTF. The chain is built from TRBV28 and TRBJ1-2; no reliable D call. The CDR3 has 12 residues. From germline, CDR1 is MDHEN and CDR2 SYDVKM.

The sample holds many counts of this clonotype. This chain links TRBV7-9 with TRBJ1-4; the D gene is possibly TRBD1 (5 bases). In germline, CDR1 is SEHNR, CDR2 FQNEAQ (reference sequence). The ends were cut back, 6 bases at V and 6 bases at J, with 20 bases in the middle. The CDR3 covers 16 residues. DNA for the CDR3: TGTGCCAGCAGTCACGGTTCGGGACCTCTTGATGAAAAACTGTTTTTT. This translates into CASSHGSGPLDEKLFF.

The chain is built from TRBV5-1 and TRBJ2-7; 7 bases map to TRBD2. CDR1 is SGHRS, CDR2 YFSETQ, per germline. V gave up 4 bases and J gave up 2 bases; unmatched junction bases: 9. This CDR3 has 15 residues. The CDR3 is CASSQDPGTTYEQYF. The CDR3 nucleotides are TGCGCCAGCAGCCAAGACCCCGGGACTACCTACGAGCAGTACTTC.

This clonotype was seen ten or more times. This CDR3 is CASGLETGRETQYF. In nucleotides, the CDR3 is TGTGCTAGTGGTTTGGAGACAGGGCGAGAGACCCAGTACTTC. The J gene is TRBJ2-5, the V gene TRBV12-5, with 7 bases fitting TRBD1. The CDR3 totals 14 residues. Germline V lookup: CDR1 LGHNT, CDR2 FRNRAP. V trimming: 1 base; J trimming: 4 bases; junction bases outside the gene matches: 3.

This clonotype was detected many times. This chain uses TRBV28 with TRBJ1-5, with D possibly being TRBD1 (6 bases). The CDR3 extends over 16 amino acids. The V gene's germline CDR1 is MDHEN and CDR2 SYDVKM. The germline V and J ends were trimmed by 4 bases and 2 bases, with 15 bases remaining between them. In DNA, the CDR3 is TGTGCCAGCAGTTCCAAAGGGACACCTCGCAATCAGCCCCAGCATTTT. Protein product: CASSSKGTPRNQPQHF.

This clonotype appeared many times. The chain is built from TRBV13 and TRBJ2-7, with D possibly being TRBD1 (6 bases). The CDR3 contains 16 residues. With 4 bases removed from V and 3 bases from J, the gap between germline ends came to 19 bases. CDR1 is PRHDT, CDR2 FYEKMQ, per germline (reference sequence). CDR3 protein: CASSSSRGRGDYEQYF. The DNA of the CDR3 is TGTGCCAGCAGCTCCAGTCGGGGCAGGGGCGACTACGAGCAGTACTTC.

The table lists this clonotype with many counts. This chain uses TRBV7-9 with TRBJ2-3, with D possibly being TRBD2 (6 bases). Germline CDR1 SEHNR, CDR2 FQNEAQ (reference sequence). The CDR3 spans 15 residues. The V end lost 1 base, the J end lost 1 base, and 9 bases lay between the germline ends. The CDR3 coding sequence is TGTGCCAGCAGCTTAGTCTCTAGCGGCACAGATACGCAGTATTTT. Amino acid sequence: CASSLVSSGTDTQYF.

A few counts support this clonotype. The V call is TRBV18, the J call TRBJ1-4; D call uncertain. Germline-derived CDR1 and CDR2 are KGHSH and LQKENI. CDR3 length equals 16 residues. V lost 3 bases to trimming and J lost 0 bases, with 11 bases between them. This CDR3 reads CASSPSAAATNEKLFF. CDR3 nucleotide sequence: TGTGCCAGCTCACCGTCGGCGGCTGCAACTAATGAAAAACTGTTTTTT.

This clonotype occurred many times. The chain is built from TRBV18 and TRBJ1-1; D is perhaps TRBD1 (6 bases). Germline CDR1 reads KGHSH; CDR2 reads LQKENI. CDR3 length: 16 residues. Trimming pared 0 bases from V and 3 bases from J, leaving 14 bases between. The CDR3 DNA reads TGTGCCAGCTCACCACCGTACAGGACAGCAGACACTGAAGCTTTCTTT. This gives the protein CASSPPYRTADTEAFF.

Here the CDR3 reads CSARDGRGDSPLHF. Written as DNA, the CDR3 is TGCAGTGCTAGAGATGGGCGGGGGGATTCACCCCTCCACTTT. The chain employs TRBV20-1 and TRBJ1-6; the D gene is possibly TRBD1 (5 bases). The CDR3 consists of 14 residues. Looked up from germline, CDR1 is DFQATT and CDR2 is SNEGSKA (reference sequence). Trimming cost V 0 bases and J 8 bases, with 11 bases left between them.

This clonotype occurred many times. The rearrangement links TRBV6-1 to TRBJ2-2; the match to TRBD1 covers 8 bases. V was pared by 8 bases and J by 6 bases, with 5 bases of the junction left unmatched. The germline CDR1 and CDR2 sequences are MNHNS and SASEGT. This CDR3 region has 13 residues. CDR3 in amino acids: CASYGQGPGELFF. CDR3 nucleotide sequence: TGTGCCAGCTACGGACAGGGCCCCGGGGAGCTGTTTTTT.

V gene TRBV20-1 combines with J gene TRBJ1-6; D call uncertain. The V gene's germline CDR1 is DFQATT and CDR2 SNEGSKA (reference sequence). Trimming shortened V by 0 bases and J by 4 bases, and 13 bases separated the two germline ends. The CDR3 is 16 residues long. The DNA for the CDR3 is TGCAGTGCTAGAGAGTGGAGCCGAAGTTATAATTCACCCCTCCACTTT. Protein sequence: CSAREWSRSYNSPLHF.

In its sample, this clonotype was seen many times. The CDR3 region is CSARPGTSGLQETQYF. CDR3 sequence (DNA): TGCAGTGCTAGGCCCGGGACTAGCGGCCTCCAAGAGACCCAGTACTTC. The V gene is TRBV20-1, the J gene TRBJ2-5; the match to TRBD2 covers 11 bases. The CDR3 covers 16 residues. The germline V gene encodes CDR1 DFQATT and CDR2 SNEGSKA (reference sequence). The J segment lost 1 base and the V segment lost 3 bases, leaving 7 bases of the junction unmatched.

This clonotype came up a few times. In DNA, the CDR3 is TGCAGCGTTGAAGAGCGGGGGACCTACGAGCAGTACTTC. This gives the protein CSVEERGTYEQYF. The V call is TRBV29-1, the J call TRBJ2-7, with TRBD2 identical over 7 bases. The CDR3 spans 13 residues. Germline CDR1 reads SQVTM; CDR2 reads ANQGSEA. The V segment lost 0 bases and the J segment 2 bases; nucleotides outside the gene matches: 1.

This clonotype was detected ten times or more. This sequence joins TRBV11-3 and TRBJ2-1, with no clear D. Germline V gene lookup returns CDR1 SGHNT and CDR2 YENEEA. The CDR3 runs to 15 residues. V was pared by 4 bases and J by 2 bases, with 12 bases between. The CDR3 DNA follows: TGTGCCAGCAGCTCAAGGCCAGTTACCTACAATGAGCAGTTCTTC. Translation gives CASSSRPVTYNEQFF.

The V call is TRBV5-5, the J call TRBJ2-5; 8 nucleotides line up with TRBD1. The J call may be incorrect, as the DNA end agrees better with TRBJ2-1. In germline, CDR1 is SGHKS, CDR2 YYEKEE (reference sequence). This CDR3 is 15 amino acids long. In DNA form, the CDR3 reads TGTGCCAGCAGCTTCAGGACAGGGATGTGGGAGACCCAGTTCTTC. Translated: CASSFRTGMWETQFF.

This clonotype was seen ten or more times. J is TRBJ1-1 and V is TRBV27; D gene ambiguous. Germline loops: CDR1 MNHEY, CDR2 SMNVEV (reference sequence). The V and J ends lost 2 bases and 4 bases respectively, with 11 bases between them. CDR3 length equals 14 residues. The CDR3 DNA reads TGTGCCAGCAGTTTAGCCGCCTCCGGCACTGAAGCTTTCTTT. It yields the protein CASSLAASGTEAFF.

This clonotype showed up many times. This sequence joins TRBV6-1 and TRBJ1-2; D unclear. Trimming stripped 7 bases from V and 0 bases from J, with 9 bases between. From germline, CDR1 is MNHNS and CDR2 SASEGT. The CDR3 loop spans 13 amino acids. CDR3 sequence (DNA): TGTGCCAGCACACGGGGATCTAACTATGGCTACACCTTC. Protein product: CASTRGSNYGYTF.

This clonotype was seen at least ten times. CDR3 nucleotide sequence: TGTGCCAGCAGTTCGTCGGGTCCCCACAATGAGCAGTTCTTC. Encoded protein: CASSSSGPHNEQFF. This chain joins TRBV27 and TRBJ2-1; D not certain. CDR1 is MNHEY, CDR2 SMNVEV, per germline (reference sequence). The CDR3 loop spans 14 amino acids. V lost 4 bases, J lost 5 bases, and 12 bases lay in between.

This clonotype was found a few times. The chain combines TRBV11-2 with TRBJ2-1; 11 positions match TRBD2. Trimming took 4 bases from V and 5 from J; bases not matched to a gene: 7. Germline values: CDR1 SGHAT, CDR2 FQNNGV. The CDR3 length is 16 residues. DNA for the CDR3: TGTGCCAGCAGCTCCCAACTAGCGGGAGAAAACAATGAGCAGTTCTTC. Translation: CASSSQLAGENNEQFF.

The rearrangement uses TRBV20-1 and TRBJ2-3, with 7 bases fitting TRBD1. The germline V gene encodes CDR1 DFQATT and CDR2 SNEGSKA (reference sequence). This CDR3 is built from 15 residues. J gave up 2 bases and V 5 bases, and 10 bases lay outside the gene matches. Written as DNA, the CDR3 is TGCAGTGCTTCCGCGTCGACAGGGTTCACAGATACGCAGTATTTT. This gives the protein CSASASTGFTDTQYF.

This clonotype appeared many times. The chain recombines TRBV7-2 with TRBJ2-2, with 10 positions matching TRBD2. The V gene end was trimmed by 4 bases and the J gene end by 7 bases; junction bases not matched to a gene: 9. CDR3 length: 16 amino acids. The germline V gene has CDR1 SGHTA and CDR2 FQGNSA. The CDR3, as DNA: TGTGCCAGCAGCTCGGGACTAGCGAGAGGGGGCGGGGAGCTGTTTTTT. This encodes CASSSGLARGGGELFF.